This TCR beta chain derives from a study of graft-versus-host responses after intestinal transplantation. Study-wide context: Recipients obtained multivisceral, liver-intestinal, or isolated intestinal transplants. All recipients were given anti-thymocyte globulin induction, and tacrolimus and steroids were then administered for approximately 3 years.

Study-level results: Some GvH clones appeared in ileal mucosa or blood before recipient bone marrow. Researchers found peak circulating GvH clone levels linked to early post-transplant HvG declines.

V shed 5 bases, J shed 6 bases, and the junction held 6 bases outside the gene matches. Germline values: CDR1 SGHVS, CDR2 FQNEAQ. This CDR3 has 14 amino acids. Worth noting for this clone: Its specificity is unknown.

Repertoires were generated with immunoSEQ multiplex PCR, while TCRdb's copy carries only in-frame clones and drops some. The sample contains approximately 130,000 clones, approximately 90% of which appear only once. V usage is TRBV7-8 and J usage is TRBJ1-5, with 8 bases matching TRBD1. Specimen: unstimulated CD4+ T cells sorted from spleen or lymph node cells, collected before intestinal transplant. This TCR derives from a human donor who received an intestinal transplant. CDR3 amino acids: CASSAQGVGQPQHF. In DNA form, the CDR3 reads TGTGCCAGCAGCGCACAGGGGGTTGGTCAGCCCCAGCATTTT.